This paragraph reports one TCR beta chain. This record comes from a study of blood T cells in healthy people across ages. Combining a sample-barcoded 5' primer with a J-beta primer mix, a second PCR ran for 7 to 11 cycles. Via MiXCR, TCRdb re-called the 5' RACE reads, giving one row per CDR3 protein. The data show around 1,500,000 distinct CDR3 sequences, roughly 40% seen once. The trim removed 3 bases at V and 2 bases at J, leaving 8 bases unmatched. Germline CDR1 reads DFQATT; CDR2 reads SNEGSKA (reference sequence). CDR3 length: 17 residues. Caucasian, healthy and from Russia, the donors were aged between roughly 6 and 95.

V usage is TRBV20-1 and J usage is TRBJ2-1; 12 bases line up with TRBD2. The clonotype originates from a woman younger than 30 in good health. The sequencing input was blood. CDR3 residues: CSARGTSGPGPYNEQFF. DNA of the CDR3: TGCAGTGCTAGGGGGACTAGCGGGCCTGGGCCCTACAATGAGCAGTTCTTC.